Listed here is a single TCR beta chain. The antigen is undetermined. The data stem from a study of a mutant IDH1 vaccine in newly diagnosed glioma. Study details: Investigators started vaccination 4-6 weeks after radiotherapy alone, or with temozolomide cycles.

Clones were sequenced by immunoSEQ multiplex PCR, and TCRdb holds only the in-frame ones, with some missing. The table lists approximately 43,000 clones, more than 80% of them singletons. Time point reported: week 35, safety follow-up. A single vaccine dose contained 300 ug of mutant IDH1 20-mer peptide, and topical imiquimod was used with it. The vaccination schedule gave patients eight doses in weeks 1, 3, 5, 7, 11, 15, 19 and 23. CDR3 length: 17 residues. Between the trimmed V and J ends, which lost 4 bases and 7 bases, there was a span of 23 bases. Germline V lookup: CDR1 LGHNA, CDR2 YSLEER. The clonotype comes from a man aged 35 to 55 with glioma. The material was PBMCs, obtained from a glioma patient whose treatment included an IDH1 peptide vaccine. The rearrangement links TRBV4-3 to TRBJ2-1; D is possibly TRBD1 or TRBD2 (6 bases each). CDR3 nucleotide sequence: TGCGCCAGCAGCCCGTCCCCGGGACTGGGGGCGCGGAATGAGCAGTTCTTC. Its translation: CASSPSPGLGARNEQFF.